This T cell receptor (beta chain) originates from a study of technical replicates of blood from a few donors. V lost 5 bases to trimming and J lost 3 bases, with 14 bases between them. This CDR3 contains 13 residues. Per the germline V gene, CDR1 is SQVTM and CDR2 is ANQGSEA. Data came from immunoSEQ multiplex PCR; TCRdb stores just in-frame clones and leaves some out. The sample holds tens of thousands of clones; 95% to 98% are singletons and the top ten take around 0.22%. Sequencing input: T cells isolated from PBMCs. The chain employs TRBV29-1 and TRBJ2-7; possibly TRBD2 for D (6 bases). This receptor was taken from a human donor in good health. As DNA, the CDR3 is TGCAGCGTTTTCGGCGGGAAAGACTACGAGCAGTACTTC. Translated, it gives CSVFGGKDYEQYF.